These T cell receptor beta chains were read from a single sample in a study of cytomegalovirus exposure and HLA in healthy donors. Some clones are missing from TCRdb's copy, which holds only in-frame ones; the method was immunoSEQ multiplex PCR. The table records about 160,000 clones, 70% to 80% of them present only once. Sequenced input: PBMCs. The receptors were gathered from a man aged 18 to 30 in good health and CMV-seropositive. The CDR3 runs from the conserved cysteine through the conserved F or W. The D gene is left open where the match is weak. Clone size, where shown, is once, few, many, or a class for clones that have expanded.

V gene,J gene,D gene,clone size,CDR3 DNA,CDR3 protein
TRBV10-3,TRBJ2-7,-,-,TGTGCCACCGGCGCAATTTCGGGTTCCTACGAGCAGTACTTC,CATGAISGSYEQYF
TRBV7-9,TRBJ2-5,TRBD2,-,TGTGCCAGCAGCTTAGGTTGGGACTACTCCGTACAAGAGACCCAGTACTTC,CASSLGWDYSVQETQYF
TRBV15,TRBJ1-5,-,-,TGTGCCACCAGCAGTTCCAGGAATCAGCCCCAGCATTTT,CATSSSRNQPQHF
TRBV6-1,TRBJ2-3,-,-,TGTGCCAGCAGTGAAGTGCATGGGGGGGGCAGGGGCACAGATACGCAGTATTTT,CASSEVHGGGRGTDTQYF
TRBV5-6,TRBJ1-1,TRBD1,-,TGTGCCAGCAGCTTGGGGACAGGGGTGACCCTTGAAGCTTTCTTT,CASSLGTGVTLEAFF
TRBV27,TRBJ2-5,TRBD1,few,TGTGCCAGCACCGAGACAGGGGATGGAGAGACCCAGTACTTC,CASTETGDGETQYF
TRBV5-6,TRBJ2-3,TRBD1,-,TGTGCCAGCAGCCTAGGACAGGGTCCAGCAGATACGCAGTATTTT,CASSLGQGPADTQYF
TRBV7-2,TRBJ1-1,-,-,TGTGCCAGCACGAAACTCCCGAACACTGAAGCTTTCTTT,CASTKLPNTEAFF
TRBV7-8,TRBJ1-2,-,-,TGTGCCAGCAGCCTGGACAAGAACTATGGCTACACCTTC,CASSLDKNYGYTF
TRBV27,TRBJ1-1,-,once,TGTGCCAGCAGTTTCCGGAGGGTAATGACGAACACTGAAGCTTTCTTT,CASSFRRVMTNTEAFF
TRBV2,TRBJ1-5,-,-,TGTGCCAGCAGTCTCGACAGGAATAGCAATCAGCCCCAGCATTTT,CASSLDRNSNQPQHF
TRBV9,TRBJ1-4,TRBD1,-,TGTGCCAGCAGCGCGACAGGGGGCTTAAATGAAAAACTGTTTTTT,CASSATGGLNEKLFF
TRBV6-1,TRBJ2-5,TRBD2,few,TGTGCCAGCAGTGAACTAGCGGGAGGGCCAGAGACCCAGTACTTC,CASSELAGGPETQYF
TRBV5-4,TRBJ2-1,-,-,TGTGCCAGCAGCTCTTATGGGGGGGCAAAGGGATACAATGAGCAGTTCTTC,CASSSYGGAKGYNEQFF
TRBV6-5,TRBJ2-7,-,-,TGTGCCAGCAGACCTTCTAGCTACTACGAGCAGTACTTC,CASRPSSYYEQYF
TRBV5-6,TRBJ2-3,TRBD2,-,TGTGCCAGCAGCCCACGTCTGGCGGGAGCAGATACGCAGTATTTT,CASSPRLAGADTQYF
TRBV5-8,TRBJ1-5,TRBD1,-,TGTGCCAGCAGAACAGGGGGTTCAAGTCGTCCCCAGCATTTT,CASRTGGSSRPQHF
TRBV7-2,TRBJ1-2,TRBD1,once,TGTGCCAGCAGCCCCCAGGGGGCGAAGGGAGGCTACACCTTC,CASSPQGAKGGYTF
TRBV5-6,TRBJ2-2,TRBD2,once,TGTGCCAGCAGCTTGTTTGCTAGCGGAACTAACACCGGGGAGCTGTTTTTT,CASSLFASGTNTGELFF
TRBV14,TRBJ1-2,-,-,TGTGCCAGCAGCCAAGCGGGCTATGGCTACACCTTC,CASSQAGYGYTF
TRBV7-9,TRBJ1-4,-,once,TGTGCCAGCAGCCCAGTCGGGACACCTAATGAAAAACTGTTTTTT,CASSPVGTPNEKLFF
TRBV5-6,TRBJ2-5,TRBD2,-,TGTGCCAGCAGCTCCCGTAGCGGGAGAGAATCAGAGACCCAGTACTTC,CASSSRSGRESETQYF
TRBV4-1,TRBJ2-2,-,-,TGCGCCAGCAGCCAAGATATTAGCGCTGACACCGGGGAGCTGTTTTTT,CASSQDISADTGELFF
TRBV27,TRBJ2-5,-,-,TGTGCCAGTGGGAGGCGGGACCTCGGTGAGACCCAGTACTTC,CASGRRDLGETQYF
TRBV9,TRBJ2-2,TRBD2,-,TGTGCCAGCAGCCTAAGGACTAGCGAGACCGGGGAGCTGTTTTTT,CASSLRTSETGELFF
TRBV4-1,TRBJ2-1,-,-,TGCGCCAGCAGCCCCAGTAGTGTACAGAGCTCCTACAATGAGCAGTTCTTC,CASSPSSVQSSYNEQFF
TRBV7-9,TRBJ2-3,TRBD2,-,TGTGCCAGCAACCCCCTATTTGAGCGGGAGGGCCGTGGAGATACGCAGTATTTT,CASNPLFEREGRGDTQYF
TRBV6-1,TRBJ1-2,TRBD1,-,TGTGCCAGCAGTCCGAGACAGGGGGCTGACTATGGCTACACCTTC,CASSPRQGADYGYTF
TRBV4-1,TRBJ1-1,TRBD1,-,TGCGCCAGCAGCCAAGGGGACAGGTCAGAAACTTTCTTT,CASSQGDRSETFF
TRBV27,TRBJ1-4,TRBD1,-,TGTGCCAGCAGCGACGACGGACAGGGAAATGAAAAACTGTTTTTT,CASSDDGQGNEKLFF
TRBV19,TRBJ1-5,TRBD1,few,TGTGCCAGTAGTATACATGGACAGGTTACTCAGCCCCAGCATTTT,CASSIHGQVTQPQHF
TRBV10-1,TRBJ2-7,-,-,TGCGCCACCAAGGGGCTAGCGAGTGAGCAGTACTTC,CATKGLASEQYF
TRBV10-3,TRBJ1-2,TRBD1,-,TGTGCCATCAGTGCAGACAGGGTTAAGGCGAGCTATGGCTACACCTTC,CAISADRVKASYGYTF
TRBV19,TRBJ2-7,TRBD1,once,TGTGCCAGTAGTACCCCGGACAGGGGGCTCTACGAGCAGTACTTC,CASSTPDRGLYEQYF
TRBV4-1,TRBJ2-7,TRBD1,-,TGCGCCAGCAGCCGTACCCCCGGGACAGGGGTCGAAGAGCAGTACTTC,CASSRTPGTGVEEQYF
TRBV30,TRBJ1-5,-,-,TGTGCCTGGAGTGTCCTCTCTGGTACAGCCCAGCCCCAGCATTTT,CAWSVLSGTAQPQHF
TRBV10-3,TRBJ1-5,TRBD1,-,TGTGCCACAGGACAGGGCGATCGCAATCAGCCCCAGCATTTT,CATGQGDRNQPQHF
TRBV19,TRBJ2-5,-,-,TGTGCCAGTAGAGGAGGGGGCGAGGGGGAGACCCAGTACTTC,CASRGGGEGETQYF
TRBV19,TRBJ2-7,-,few,TGTGCCAGTAGTATAGATGGTCGGACAGTCGACGAGCAGTACTTC,CASSIDGRTVDEQYF
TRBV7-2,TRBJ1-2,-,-,TGTGCCAGCAGCTTAGGACAAGCGGAAGGCTACACCTTC,CASSLGQAEGYTF
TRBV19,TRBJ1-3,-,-,TGTGCCAGTAGTATAGCGGGACTTGGTGGAAACACCATATATTTT,CASSIAGLGGNTIYF
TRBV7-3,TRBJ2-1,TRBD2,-,TGTGCCAGCAGCTTAATGGCGGCGGGGGGGCCCGGTGAGCAGTTCTTC,CASSLMAAGGPGEQFF
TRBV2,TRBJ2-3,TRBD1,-,TGTGCCACCAAGACAGGGCTGGGAGATACGCAGTATTTT,CATKTGLGDTQYF
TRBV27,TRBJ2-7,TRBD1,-,TGTGCCAGCAGTTCCACGGGACAGGGGCCCTACGAGCAGTACTTC,CASSSTGQGPYEQYF
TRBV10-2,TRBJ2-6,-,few,TGCGCCAGCAGTGAGGTGGGGGCGCTTTCTGGGGCCAACGTCCTGACTTTC,CASSEVGALSGANVLTF
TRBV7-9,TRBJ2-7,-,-,TGTGCCAGCAGCTTCGGTCGGGAGCAGTACTTC,CASSFGREQYF
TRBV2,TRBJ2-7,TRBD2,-,TGTGCCAGCAGTGAGCTAGCGGGACTCTACGAGCAGTACTTC,CASSELAGLYEQYF
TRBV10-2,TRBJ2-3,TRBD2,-,TGCGCCAGCAAAGTGTCAAGCGGGAGGGCCATTAATACGCAGTATTTT,CASKVSSGRAINTQYF
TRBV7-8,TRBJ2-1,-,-,TGTGCCAGCAGCTACTCCAGTGGTCGGGGTAGTGAGCAGTTCTTC,CASSYSSGRGSEQFF
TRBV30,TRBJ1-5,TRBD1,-,TGTGCCTGGAGTCGGGACAGAGGTCAGCCCCAGCATTTT,CAWSRDRGQPQHF
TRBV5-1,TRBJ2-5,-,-,TGCGCCAGCAGCTTGGTAATGCGGGGCGGAGAGACCCAGTACTTC,CASSLVMRGGETQYF
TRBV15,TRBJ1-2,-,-,TGTGCCACCAGCAGAGAGGACGACAGTGGCTACACATTC,CATSREDDSGYTF